Each of the 23 T cell receptor beta chains below was sequenced from the same sample in a study of blood T cells in healthy people across ages. With a J-beta primer mix and a sample-barcoded 5' primer, a second PCR ran roughly 6 to 11 cycles. Using its own MiXCR run on the 5' RACE reads, TCRdb lists one record per CDR3 protein. The data contain some 920,000 distinct CDR3 sequences, approximately 50% of them seen just once; the ten biggest clones take up about a fifth. Sequences were obtained from blood. The receptors were gathered from a woman aged 55-69 years in good health.

This chain uses TRBV7-6 with TRBJ2-7; 7 bases match TRBD2. CDR1 SGHVS and CDR2 FNYEAQ come from the germline V gene. The V and J ends lost 7 bases and 7 bases, in that order; junction bases with no gene match: 19. The CDR3 totals 16 residues. The CDR3 nucleotides are TGTGCCAGCACCTCGTCCCCTGCGGGAGATTGGGGGGAGCAGTACTTC. Amino acid sequence: CASTSSPAGDWGEQYF.

Regarding this clonotype: The germline gene is not matched at one end of the junction; a read error may be the cause. This sequence joins TRBV9 and TRBJ2-3; TRBD1 or TRBD2 may be the D gene (5 bases each). There are 17 residues in the CDR3. Germline lookup yields CDR1 SGDLS and CDR2 YYNGEE. The CDR3 is CASSSVWGRMSTGTQYF. Here the CDR3 DNA reads TGTGCCAGCAGCTCGGTATGGGGGAGAATGAGCACAGGTACGCAGTATTTT.

This chain uses TRBV7-2 with TRBJ2-4, with D unresolved. Near its end, the DNA agrees better with TRBJ2-7, so the J call may be wrong. The CDR3 totals 13 residues. Germline values: CDR1 SGHTA, CDR2 FQGNSA. CDR3 residues: CASSLVAVYEQYF. The CDR3 DNA is TGTGCCAGCAGCTTAGTTGCGGTCTACGAGCAGTACTTC.

This clonotype was observed a handful of times. This chain uses TRBV5-1 with TRBJ2-7; D gene unclear. The length of the CDR3 is 14 residues. Trimming took off 5 bases at V and 0 bases at J, with 12 bases between the two ends. The germline V gene has CDR1 SGHRS and CDR2 YFSETQ. The CDR3 DNA is TGCGCCAGCAGGGAAGACGGCCACTCCTACGAGCAGTACTTC. It is translated as CASREDGHSYEQYF.

The genes are TRBV27 and TRBJ2-3; 11 bases match TRBD2. Losses at the gene ends were 5 bases for V and 7 bases for J; bases not matched to a gene: 8. CDR3 size: 15 residues. Germline CDR1 is MNHEY and CDR2 is SMNVEV (reference sequence). The CDR3 DNA reads as TGTGCCAGCAGTCCTCCCGGGACTAGCGGATATACGCAGTATTTT. Translation gives CASSPPGTSGYTQYF.

In DNA form, the CDR3 reads TGTGCCAGCAGTGGGACAAGATACCAAGAGACCCAGTACTTC. Amino acid sequence: CASSGTRYQETQYF. The chain links TRBV6-1 to TRBJ2-5, with D possibly being TRBD1 (5 bases). Per germline, CDR1 MNHNS and CDR2 SASEGT. Trimming left V 4 bases short and J 0 bases short, with 9 bases between. The CDR3 is 14 amino acids.

About this clonotype itself: Mismatch with germline at one junction end may stem from a read error. This chain joins TRBV10-3 and TRBJ2-7, with 9 bases fitting TRBD2. Judging by the DNA end, TRBJ2-5 fits better; the J call may be wrong. Germline V CDR1 and CDR2: ENHRY, SYGVKD. CDR3 length: 14 residues. Written as DNA, the CDR3 is TGTACCATTAAGCGGGAGGCGGATGTAGAGACCCAGTACTTC. It translates to CTIKREADVETQYF.

The CDR3 nucleotides read TGTGCCAGCAGCTTAATCGGCGGGACCTCCTACGAGCAGTACTTC. This translates into CASSLIGGTSYEQYF. J is TRBJ2-7 and V is TRBV7-3; D perhaps matches TRBD2 (6 bases). This CDR3 has 15 residues. Germline assignment: CDR1 SGHTA and CDR2 FQGTGA. With 1 base removed from V and 0 bases from J, the gap between germline ends came to 10 bases.

This chain connects TRBV12-3 or TRBV12-4 to TRBJ2-3; a weak D match, TRBD2 (5 bases). Trimming cost V 4 bases and J 4 bases, with 15 bases left between them. The CDR3 is made up of 15 amino acids. CDR3 bases: TGTGCCAGCAGTTCCCAGAGTACTAGGTCAGATACGCAGTATTTT. Its translation is CASSSQSTRSDTQYF.

This clonotype has a count of ten or more. This rearrangement joins TRBV29-1 to TRBJ2-7; weak D call: TRBD1 (6 bases). Germline lookup yields CDR1 SQVTM and CDR2 ANQGSEA. V was clipped by 6 bases and J by 0 bases, with 18 bases between them. The CDR3 spans 15 residues. The DNA for the CDR3 is TGCAGCGTCGCTAGACAGGCCAGAAGCTCCTACGAGCAGTACTTC. It is translated as CSVARQARSSYEQYF.

This chain connects TRBV4-1 to TRBJ2-5; D is possibly TRBD1 (5 bases). The CDR3 has 14 residues. Germline V gives CDR1 MGHRA, CDR2 YSYEKL. With 0 bases removed from V and 13 bases from J, the gap between germline ends came to 18 bases. This chain's CDR3 is CASSQDHGHPLRYF. Here the CDR3 DNA reads TGCGCCAGCAGCCAAGACCATGGACATCCCCTGCGGTACTTC.

This clonotype was seen many times. The CDR3 reads CASRLAGVRADTQYF. The CDR3 coding sequence is TGTGCCAGTAGGCTAGCGGGAGTTCGGGCAGATACGCAGTATTTT. V usage is TRBV6-5 and J usage is TRBJ2-3; TRBD2 matches 10 bases. Per the germline V gene, CDR1 is MNHEY and CDR2 is SVGAGI. The V segment lost 9 bases and the J segment 4 bases; nucleotides outside the gene matches: 10. CDR3 length equals 15 residues.

This clonotype was recorded at least ten times. The chain combines TRBV6-1 with TRBJ2-3, with D perhaps matching TRBD2 (6 bases). The germline gives CDR1 MNHNS, CDR2 SASEGT. V gave up 7 bases and J gave up 4 bases, with 18 bases separating them. The CDR3 consists of 15 residues. The CDR3 loop reads CASTGRTGVSDTQYF. DNA for the CDR3: TGTGCCAGCACAGGTCGTACGGGAGTGTCAGATACGCAGTATTTT.

This clonotype has just a few counts. In DNA, the CDR3 is TGCAGTGCTAGAGCTGCCGGAAAGTCAACTAATGAAAAACTGTTTTTT. It specifies CSARAAGKSTNEKLFF. The chain employs TRBV20-1 and TRBJ1-4; no clear D. Germline CDR1 reads DFQATT; CDR2 reads SNEGSKA (reference sequence). The CDR3 consists of 16 residues. Trimming cost V 1 base and J 0 bases, with 12 bases left between them.

This clonotype was counted once. The chain has TRBV27 and TRBJ2-1; TRBD1 matches at 8 bases. Germline V CDR1 and CDR2: MNHEY, SMNVEV (reference sequence). CDR3 size: 14 residues. CDR3 nucleotide sequence: TGTACCGGCAGGGGGACAGGCTCCTACAATGAGCAGTTCTTC. This sequence encodes CTGRGTGSYNEQFF.

The J gene is TRBJ2-5, the V gene TRBV12-3 or TRBV12-4; D may be TRBD1 (5 bases). Trimming stripped 5 bases from V and 4 bases from J, with 23 bases between. The CDR3 runs 17 residues. The chain's CDR3 is CASSLSLEGARVETQYF. In nucleotides, the CDR3 is TGTGCCAGCAGTCTCTCTCTCGAAGGGGCGAGAGTAGAGACCCAGTACTTC.

This clonotype came up a few times. The chain joins TRBV20-1 to TRBJ2-1; no reliable D call. V was cut by 0 bases and J by 8 bases, with 5 bases left in between. Germline CDR1 and CDR2: DFQATT and SNEGSKA (reference sequence). This CDR3 has 11 amino acids. The CDR3 protein is CSARDRYEQFF. The CDR3 DNA sequence: TGCAGTGCTAGAGATCGGTATGAGCAGTTCTTC.

CDR3 sequence reads: CASSGWRENYNEQYF. The CDR3 nucleotides are TGTGCCAGCAGTGGCTGGCGGGAGAACTACAATGAGCAGTACTTC. V and J are TRBV7-2 and TRBJ2-5; 7 bases fit TRBD2. J gave up 11 bases and V 6 bases, and 18 bases lay outside the gene matches. The CDR3 consists of 15 residues. The germline V gene encodes CDR1 SGHTA and CDR2 FQGNSA.

The chain uses TRBV5-1 and TRBJ2-4; a weak D match, TRBD1 (5 bases). The end of the DNA fits TRBJ2-7 better, so the J call may be wrong. Per the germline V gene, CDR1 is SGHRS and CDR2 is YFSETQ. This CDR3 spans 14 amino acids. CDR3 region: CASSTAREVSEQYF. The CDR3 region has the DNA TGCGCCAGCAGCACAGCCAGGGAAGTAAGCGAGCAGTACTTC.

This chain uses TRBV28 with TRBJ2-5; 7 bases map to TRBD1. Germline-derived CDR1 and CDR2 are MDHEN and SYDVKM. V trimming: 5 bases; J trimming: 7 bases; junction bases outside the gene matches: 4. This CDR3 is built from 12 residues. The CDR3: CASSNPGGTQYF. CDR3 bases: TGTGCCAGCAGTAACCCAGGGGGGACCCAGTACTTC.

The chain employs TRBV14 and TRBJ2-7; D is perhaps TRBD1 (5 bases). CDR1 and CDR2 (germline): SGHDN, FVKESK. V was pared by 0 bases and J by 0 bases, with 18 bases between. CDR3 length: 18 amino acids. In DNA form, the CDR3 reads TGTGCCAGCAGCCAAGAATACCCTTTTCAGGGTATCTCCTACGAGCAGTACTTC. This codes for CASSQEYPFQGISYEQYF.

This chain joins TRBV18 and TRBJ2-1; perhaps TRBD1 as D (6 bases). The CDR3 loop spans 13 amino acids. The V gene's germline CDR1 is KGHSH and CDR2 LQKENI. Trimming cost V 2 bases and J 9 bases, with 11 bases left between them. Here the CDR3 reads CASSPSGEGEQFF. CDR3 bases: TGTGCCAGCTCACCATCAGGGGAAGGTGAGCAGTTCTTC.

The CDR3: CASSEYLSGRIDTQYF. CDR3 in DNA: TGTGCCAGCAGCGAATACCTTAGCGGGAGAATCGATACGCAGTATTTT. The rearrangement links TRBV3-1 to TRBJ2-3; TRBD2 matches 9 bases. The CDR3 covers 16 residues. CDR1 and CDR2 from the germline V gene are LGHDT and YNNKEL (reference sequence). The V gene end was trimmed by 5 bases and the J gene end by 6 bases; junction bases not matched to a gene: 12.